These T cell receptor beta chains were read from a single sample in a study of T cells in Graves' hyperthyroidism and ophthalmopathy. TCRdb redid the calling of the multiplex PCR reads with MiXCR, one entry per CDR3 protein. Among under 550,000 distinct CDR3 sequences listed, about 13% were seen once. Sequenced input: blood. The source of these receptors is a woman aged 18-29 years with Graves' hyperthyroidism. The CDR3 runs from the conserved cysteine through the conserved F or W. D genes are given only for firm matches. Expanded clones are given a class, and other clones once, few, many or no size at all.

clone_size,v_call,j_call,d_call,cdr3_nt,cdr3_aa
many,TRBV9,TRBJ2-5,NA,TGTGCCAGCAGCGCCTACACCCAACAAGAGACCCAGTACTTC,CASSAYTQQETQYF
NA,TRBV28,TRBJ1-2,NA,TGTGCCAGCCGAAACCCTCTCGGAGAGAAAATTAACTATGGCTACACCTTC,CASRNPLGEKINYGYTF
many,TRBV28,TRBJ2-1,NA,TGTGCCAGCAGTGCCGCGGGGACAGTATACAATGAGCAGTTCTTC,CASSAAGTVYNEQFF
many,TRBV5-1,TRBJ2-1,TRBD2,TGCGCCAGCAGCTTGGTTCCGGCCAGCGGGGCATCCTACAATGAGCAGTTCTTC,CASSLVPASGASYNEQFF
few,TRBV30,TRBJ1-2,NA,TGTGCCTGGAGTATAGGGGGGACGGGCTACACCTTC,CAWSIGGTGYTF
NA,TRBV11-2,TRBJ2-3,NA,TGTGCCAGCAGCCCGACGGGTAGGGCAGATACGCAGTATTTT,CASSPTGRADTQYF
NA,TRBV5-1,TRBJ1-1,TRBD1,TGCGCCAGCAGCTTGGCCACAGGGGGCCCGAACACTGAAGCTTTCTTT,CASSLATGGPNTEAFF
many,TRBV29-1,TRBJ1-1,NA,TGCAGCGTTGAAGAGGGGAAGGGGGGTGGAACTGAAGCTTTCTTT,CSVEEGKGGGTEAFF
many,TRBV10-3,TRBJ1-2,TRBD1,TGTGCCATCAGTGAGTCGCCCGGGACAGGGGATCGAGGCTACACCTTC,CAISESPGTGDRGYTF
many,TRBV19,TRBJ1-1,NA,TGTGCCAGTAGGTTGGGGAAGGGGGAATATTGGGACACTGAAGCTTTCTTT,CASRLGKGEYWDTEAFF
many,TRBV12-3/TRBV12-4,TRBJ2-1,TRBD2,TGTGCCAGCAGTTTAGGGCGGGAGGGGTATGAGCAGTTCTTC,CASSLGREGYEQFF